This T cell receptor (beta chain) was observed in a study of shared clonotypes between healthy human individuals. The CDR3 covers 15 residues. Trimming pared 3 bases from V and 0 bases from J, leaving 9 bases between. From germline, CDR1 is SGHTA and CDR2 FQGNSA. Libraries were prepared by immunoSEQ multiplex PCR; TCRdb keeps only in-frame clonotypes and omits some of them. The sample has 450,000 to 500,000 clones; 65% to 85% are singletons. This clonotype was sampled from a middle-aged woman in good health. Some clones in this sample may be carry-over from other donors' samples. V usage is TRBV7-2 and J usage is TRBJ1-5; D ambiguous. Material for sequencing was PBMCs. The CDR3 region has the DNA TGTGCCAGCAGCTTGAACGTGAATAGCAATCAGCCCCAGCATTTT. Translating gives CASSLNVNSNQPQHF.